One sample yielded the 25 T cell receptor beta chains listed below, sequenced in a study of T cell repertoires in aging, cancer and after chemotherapy. Multiplex touch-down PCR with TRB-A/B primers amplified rearranged V-D-J TRB sequences. Using its own MiXCR run on the multiplex PCR reads, TCRdb lists one record per CDR3 protein. Of some 9,900 distinct CDR3 sequences in the sample, roughly 30% were seen once. The template was genomic DNA from peripheral blood, not RNA. The sequencing input was blood. Receptors were obtained from a human donor in good health.

In its sample, this clonotype was seen a few times. The chain joins TRBV5-5 to TRBJ2-7; D gene uncertain. The germline V and J ends were trimmed by 4 bases and 2 bases, with 4 bases remaining between them. Germline V gene data show CDR1 as SGHKS and CDR2 as YYEKEE (reference sequence). CDR3 size: 11 residues. The CDR3 sequence is CASSATYEQYF. The CDR3 DNA follows: TGTGCCAGCAGCGCCACCTACGAGCAGTACTTC. Using reference TRBV5-5 and TRBJ2-7 for the parts outside the CDR3, the full variable domain is DAGVTQSPTHLIKTRGQQVTLRCSPISGHKSVSWYQQVLGQGPQFIFQYYEKEERGRGNFPDRFSARQFPNYSSELNVNALLLGDSALYLCASSATYEQYFGPGTRLTVT.

This clonotype was detected a few times. The rearrangement joins TRBV7-2 to TRBJ1-2; 10 bases fit TRBD1. The junction had 12 bases not matched to a gene; V was cut back by 3 bases and J by 8 bases. The CDR3 loop spans 16 amino acids. The germline CDR1 and CDR2 sequences are SGHTA and FQGNSA. CDR3 bases: TGTGCCAGCAGCTTTGCCAACATTGGACAGGGGGGAGGCTACACCTTC. It codes for CASSFANIGQGGGYTF.

J is TRBJ2-3 and V is TRBV7-2, with D perhaps TRBD2 (5 bases). This CDR3 comprises 15 residues. Trimming removed 5 bases at V and 1 base at J, with 13 bases between. Per germline, CDR1 SGHTA and CDR2 FQGNSA. The chain's CDR3 is CASSRTSPRTDTQYF. DNA of the CDR3: TGTGCCAGCAGCCGAACTAGTCCCCGCACAGATACGCAGTATTTT.

This clonotype was seen only a few times. V usage is TRBV12-3 or TRBV12-4 and J usage is TRBJ1-6, with 7 bases aligning to TRBD1. The V segment lost 5 bases and the J segment 6 bases; nucleotides outside the gene matches: 7. The CDR3 is 15 residues long. CDR3 sequence (DNA): TGTGCCAGCAGTCCCTTGACAGGGCGTAATTCACCCCTCCACTTT. It yields the protein CASSPLTGRNSPLHF.

This sequence joins TRBV20-1 and TRBJ2-5; 9 bases match TRBD2. The CDR3 sequence is 14 residues long. J lost 4 bases, V lost 6 bases, and 9 bases had no gene match. The germline V gene has CDR1 DFQATT and CDR2 SNEGSKA (reference sequence). The CDR3 here is CSAPGGGARETQYF. DNA of the CDR3: TGCAGTGCGCCTGGCGGGGGGGCCCGAGAGACCCAGTACTTC.

The CDR3 here is CASSSGLGPSYGYTF. Here the CDR3 DNA reads TGCGCCAGCAGCTCTGGGTTAGGGCCTTCTTATGGCTACACCTTC. The V and J genes are TRBV5-1 and TRBJ1-2, with D unresolved. This CDR3 is 15 amino acids long. The V end was cut by 3 bases, the J end by 5 bases, with 17 bases between. Looked up from germline, CDR1 is SGHRS and CDR2 is YFSETQ.

CDR3 amino acids: CASSSKTWNTEAFF. The CDR3 DNA is TGTGCCAGCAGCTCCAAAACATGGAACACTGAAGCTTTCTTT. The V and J genes are TRBV6-2 or TRBV6-3 and TRBJ1-1; D gene unclear. The CDR3 is 14 amino acids. Germline lookup yields CDR1 MNHEY and CDR2 SVGEGT. Trimming stripped 6 bases from V and 1 base from J, with 12 bases between.

Here the CDR3 DNA reads TGCAGCGTTGAAGACGGACAGGGGCGAGAGACCCAGTACTTC. This translates into CSVEDGQGRETQYF. V and J are TRBV29-1 and TRBJ2-5, with 9 bases that match TRBD1. V lost 0 bases to trimming and J lost 4 bases; unmatched junction nucleotides: 3. The germline V gene has CDR1 SQVTM and CDR2 ANQGSEA. This CDR3 is built from 14 residues.

A few counts support this clonotype. The chain recombines TRBV19 with TRBJ1-1, with 7 bases matching TRBD1. CDR1 LNHDA and CDR2 SQIVND come from the germline V gene (reference sequence). The CDR3 has 12 residues. V lost 6 bases and J lost 6; bases outside the gene matches: 4. The DNA for the CDR3 is TGTGCCAGTAGGACAGGGATGGCTGAAGCTTTCTTT. It codes for CASRTGMAEAFF.

In this sample, this clonotype turned up a few times. The chain combines TRBV4-3 with TRBJ2-5; perhaps TRBD1 as D (6 bases). The V end was cut by 4 bases, the J end by 0 bases, with 15 bases between. Germline V gene data show CDR1 as LGHNA and CDR2 as YSLEER. There are 16 residues in the CDR3. The CDR3 reads CASSPGQGRNQETQYF. Written as DNA, the CDR3 is TGCGCCAGCAGCCCGGGACAAGGACGAAACCAAGAGACCCAGTACTTC.

The genes are TRBV5-6 and TRBJ2-2; a possible D gene is TRBD1 (6 bases). Looked up from germline, CDR1 is SGHDT and CDR2 is YYEEEE. The V end lost 2 bases, the J end lost 3 bases, and 11 bases lay between the germline ends. The CDR3 loop spans 15 amino acids. The CDR3 bases are TGTGCCAGCAGCTTACAGGGTTACTACACCGGGGAGCTGTTTTTT. Translated: CASSLQGYYTGELFF.

This clonotype was found a few times. The V and J genes are TRBV7-6 and TRBJ1-1; 7 nucleotides match TRBD1. Germline CDR1 reads SGHVS; CDR2 reads FNYEAQ. The CDR3 length is 16 residues. J was trimmed by 6 bases and V by 1 base; bases with no gene match: 11. DNA of the CDR3: TGTGCCAGCAGCTTAGTAGCGGCCAGGGGGGGGTCTGAAGCTTTCTTT. It specifies CASSLVAARGGSEAFF.

This chain joins TRBV6-5 and TRBJ2-3; D may be TRBD2 (7 bases). CDR3 size: 15 residues. The germline V and J ends were trimmed by 11 bases and 2 bases, with 20 bases remaining between them. The germline gives CDR1 MNHEY, CDR2 SVGAGI. CDR3 DNA sequence: TGTGCCTCTAAAGACGGGGGGCGCGTCACAGATACGCAGTATTTT. This gives the protein CASKDGGRVTDTQYF.

The chain recombines TRBV20-1 with TRBJ1-1; TRBD1 might be the D (5 bases). This CDR3 is built from 14 residues. Trimming shortened V by 7 bases and J by 6 bases, and 21 bases separated the two germline ends. Germline V gene lookup returns CDR1 DFQATT and CDR2 SNEGSKA (reference sequence). CDR3 in amino acids: CSVLPVDGDAEAFF. CDR3 sequence (DNA): TGCAGTGTCCTTCCCGTGGATGGGGACGCTGAAGCTTTCTTT.

By share, this clonotype counts as medium-sized. The chain has TRBV7-6 and TRBJ2-7; TRBD1 matches at 8 bases. Trimming removed 6 bases from V and 2 bases from J; junction bases left unmatched: 6. The CDR3 extends over 14 amino acids. Looked up from germline, CDR1 is SGHVS and CDR2 is FNYEAQ. CDR3: CASSPDRGPYEQYF. The CDR3 DNA sequence: TGTGCCAGCAGTCCTGACAGGGGTCCCTACGAGCAGTACTTC.

This clonotype was observed a few times. The gene calls are TRBV6-4 and TRBJ1-2; D is ambiguous. Germline loops: CDR1 MRHNA, CDR2 SNTAGT. CDR3 length: 16 residues. With 7 bases removed from V and 0 bases from J, the gap between germline ends came to 18 bases. In DNA form, the CDR3 reads TGTGCCAGCACTCCCACTTACGCGCCCTCTAACTATGGCTACACCTTC. Protein sequence: CASTPTYAPSNYGYTF.

This clonotype was counted only a few times. This chain joins TRBV10-3 and TRBJ2-7; D tentatively fits TRBD1 or TRBD2 (5 bases each). The CDR3 is 14 residues long. CDR1 is ENHRY and CDR2 is SYGVKD in the germline V gene. The ends were cut back, 7 bases at V and 5 bases at J, with 18 bases in the middle. The CDR3 loop is CAITDDSGADEQYF. DNA of the CDR3: TGTGCCATCACTGACGACAGCGGCGCCGACGAGCAGTACTTC.

This clonotype came up a few times. The chain uses TRBV7-3 and TRBJ2-3, with D uncertain. The CDR3 sequence is 15 residues long. Germline lookup yields CDR1 SGHTA and CDR2 FQGTGA. Trimming pared 4 bases from V and 0 bases from J, leaving 11 bases between. CDR3 coding DNA: TGTGCCAGCAGCTCGAACTCCGCTAGCACAGATACGCAGTATTTT. Translation gives CASSSNSASTDTQYF.

This sequence joins TRBV13 and TRBJ1-1, with 9 nucleotides matching TRBD1. The germline V gene has CDR1 PRHDT and CDR2 FYEKMQ (reference sequence). The CDR3 runs to 15 residues. The junction had 11 bases not matched to a gene; V was cut back by 4 bases and J by 8 bases. The CDR3 DNA sequence: TGTGCCAGCAGCTCCCGGGACAGGGACTCAGGAGAAGCTTTCTTT. It codes for CASSSRDRDSGEAFF. The complete variable domain, with remaining parts taken from reference TRBV13 and TRBJ1-1, reads AAGVIQSPRHLIKEKRETATLKCYPIPRHDTVYWYQQGPGQDPQFLISFYEKMQSDKGSIPDRFSAQQFSDYHSELNMSSLELGDSALYFCASSSRDRDSGEAFFGQGTRLTVV.

This clonotype was counted a few times. V usage is TRBV15 and J usage is TRBJ1-6; D is unresolved. V was clipped by 6 bases and J by 7 bases, with 7 bases between them. The CDR3 runs 12 residues. From germline, CDR1 is LNHNV and CDR2 YYDKDF (reference sequence). The CDR3 region has the DNA TGTGCCACCAGGGTCAGGAATTCACCCCTCCACTTT. This translates into CATRVRNSPLHF. The whole variable domain, filled in from reference TRBV15 and TRBJ1-6, reads DAMVIQNPRYQVTQFGKPVTLSCSQTLNHNVMYWYQQKSSQAPKLLFHYYDKDFNNEADTPDNFQSRRPNTSFCFLDIRSPGLGDTAMYLCATRVRNSPLHFGNGTRLTVT.

Relative to its sample, this clonotype is medium-sized. The chain links TRBV29-1 to TRBJ2-7; the match to TRBD1 covers 9 bases. The CDR3 contains 14 residues. Germline V gives CDR1 SQVTM, CDR2 ANQGSEA. Germline trimming cut 3 bases from V and 6 bases from J; bases unmatched to any gene: 9. The CDR3 sequence is CSVDGGQGSGEQYF. The CDR3 coding sequence is TGCAGCGTTGACGGGGGACAGGGTTCTGGCGAGCAGTACTTC.

V gene TRBV12-3 or TRBV12-4 combines with J gene TRBJ1-1; no firm D call. The CDR3 extends over 13 amino acids. V lost 3 bases, J lost 1 base, and 6 bases lay in between. This CDR3 reads CASSFLSNTEAFF. In DNA form, the CDR3 reads TGTGCCAGCAGTTTCCTCTCGAACACTGAAGCTTTCTTT.

The rearrangement uses TRBV6-4 and TRBJ2-2, with unresolved D. The V end lost 4 bases, the J end lost 1 base, and 7 bases lay between the germline ends. There are 14 residues in the CDR3. The germline gives CDR1 MRHNA, CDR2 SNTAGT. CDR3 in DNA: TGTGCCAGCAGTGTGATTGAGAACACCGGGGAGCTGTTTTTT. It is translated as CASSVIENTGELFF.

A note on this clonotype: A read error is likely, as this CDR3 ends without the conserved phenylalanine or tryptophan. The DNA is left out, because the CDR3 cannot be placed on it with certainty; the CDR3 is given as TCRdb lists it. The chain joins TRBV14 to TRBJ2-3; TRBD1 is taken as the D call from the table, unchecked against the DNA. The CDR3 has 14 residues if both end residues are counted. Germline V gives CDR1 SGHDN, CDR2 FVKESK. The CDR3 spells CASSPPDVDTNVRS.

J is TRBJ2-5 and V is TRBV12-3 or TRBV12-4; D is unclear. Trimming removed 1 base at V and 3 bases at J, with 9 bases between. The CDR3 sequence is 14 residues long. The CDR3 coding sequence is TGTGCCAGCAGTTTAGGACTGTTTGAAGAGACCCAGTACTTC. Translation gives CASSLGLFEETQYF.